This TCR beta chain was recovered during a study of T-cell memory formation after mild COVID-19. For the study at large: There were largely donor-specific TCR clusters.

Comments on this clonotype: What it binds is unknown.

TCRdb re-called the 5' RACE reads through MiXCR, storing one row per CDR3 protein. This table has about 130,000 distinct CDR3 sequences, roughly 6% appearing once. The length of the CDR3 is 13 residues. V dropped 7 bases and J dropped 6 bases, with 16 bases sitting between them. Germline CDR1 reads SQVTM; CDR2 reads ANQGSEA. General study results and limits: CD4+ clones that contracted lay mainly in CM and EM; CD8+ ones lay in EMRA. Pre-infection memory held some responding clones, suggesting pre-existing cross-reactive T cells responded. A second wave expanding day 15 to 37 was CD4+-biased; contracting clones were balanced.

The TCR was taken from an adult woman who had mild COVID-19 (a few samples of this study predate the infection). Cell type and time point are not known. The chain couples TRBV29-1 to TRBJ2-1, with D perhaps TRBD1 or TRBD2 (5 bases each). Material for sequencing was PBMCs or a T cell subset sorted from them (not recorded which). The CDR3 is CSGGPRGSNEQFF. Here the CDR3 DNA reads TGCAGCGGCGGGCCTAGGGGATCCAATGAGCAGTTCTTC.